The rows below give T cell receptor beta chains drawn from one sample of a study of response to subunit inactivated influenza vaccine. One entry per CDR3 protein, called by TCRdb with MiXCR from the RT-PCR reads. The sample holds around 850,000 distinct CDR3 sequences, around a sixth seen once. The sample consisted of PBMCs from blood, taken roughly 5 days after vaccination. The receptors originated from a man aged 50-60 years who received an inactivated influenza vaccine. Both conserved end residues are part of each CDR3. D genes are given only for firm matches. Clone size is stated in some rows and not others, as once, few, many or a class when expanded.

CDR3nt: TGTGCCAGCAGCTGGGGGACTCAAGGCGGCTACACCTTC; CDR3aa: CASSWGTQGGYTF; d_gene: -; v_gene: TRBV5-4; abundance: -; j_gene: TRBJ1-2
CDR3nt: TGTGCCAGCAGGAAACAGGGCCCGTCTGAAGCTTTCTTT; CDR3aa: CASRKQGPSEAFF; d_gene: -; v_gene: TRBV7-2; abundance: -; j_gene: TRBJ1-1
CDR3nt: TGTGCCACCTCCCCGGACACAGTTCTGAATTCACCCCTCCACTTT; CDR3aa: CATSPDTVLNSPLHF; d_gene: -; v_gene: TRBV10-3; abundance: -; j_gene: TRBJ1-6
CDR3nt: TGTGCCAGCAACCCTAGCGGGGGGGTCGAGGAGCTGTTTTTT; CDR3aa: CASNPSGGVEELFF; d_gene: TRBD2; v_gene: TRBV27; abundance: -; j_gene: TRBJ2-2
CDR3nt: TGTGCCAGCAGCACTAAAAGGGAGACCCAGTACTTC; CDR3aa: CASSTKRETQYF; d_gene: -; v_gene: TRBV7-8; abundance: few; j_gene: TRBJ2-5
CDR3nt: TGCGCCAGCAGCTTGGCCGGGGATAGGAATCAGCCCCAGCATTTT; CDR3aa: CASSLAGDRNQPQHF; d_gene: -; v_gene: TRBV5-1; abundance: -; j_gene: TRBJ1-5
CDR3nt: TGCAGTGCTAGCTCTGGGAGTCGCCTTGGCTACACCTTC; CDR3aa: CSASSGSRLGYTF; d_gene: -; v_gene: TRBV20-1; abundance: few; j_gene: TRBJ1-2
CDR3nt: TGTGCCTCTTCTTCTTTGTCCGAGCAGTACTTC; CDR3aa: CASSSLSEQYF; d_gene: -; v_gene: TRBV7-2; abundance: many; j_gene: TRBJ2-7
CDR3nt: TGTGCCAGCAGTTGGTACGGATCCTACGAGCAGTACTTC; CDR3aa: CASSWYGSYEQYF; d_gene: -; v_gene: TRBV6-2/TRBV6-3; abundance: few; j_gene: TRBJ2-7
CDR3nt: TGCAGAGGAAGTCCCGGGACTAGCGGGAGGGCTTACAATGAGCAGTTCTTC; CDR3aa: CRGSPGTSGRAYNEQFF; d_gene: TRBD2; v_gene: TRBV20-1; abundance: -; j_gene: TRBJ2-1
CDR3nt: TGCGCCAGCAGCTTGGAGAATGAGCAGTTCTTC; CDR3aa: CASSLENEQFF; d_gene: -; v_gene: TRBV5-1; abundance: many; j_gene: TRBJ2-1
CDR3nt: TGTGCCATCAGTCCGAACACGGGGTTCACAGATACGCAGTATTTT; CDR3aa: CAISPNTGFTDTQYF; d_gene: -; v_gene: TRBV10-3; abundance: -; j_gene: TRBJ2-3
CDR3nt: TGTGCCAGCAGCGTAGCGGGGACCGAAACCTACGAGCAGTACTTC; CDR3aa: CASSVAGTETYEQYF; d_gene: -; v_gene: TRBV9; abundance: few; j_gene: TRBJ2-7
CDR3nt: TGTGCCAGCAGTCGGGACTTGCAGAGCTCCTACGAGCAGTACTTC; CDR3aa: CASSRDLQSSYEQYF; d_gene: -; v_gene: TRBV12-3/TRBV12-4; abundance: -; j_gene: TRBJ2-7